The 27 T cell receptor beta chains given below trace back to one sample, sequenced in a study of cytomegalovirus exposure and HLA in healthy donors (dated by TCRdb to 2015 to 2018). Library preparation employed the immunoSEQ multiplex PCR assay. For the multiplex PCR, a mixture combining 60 forward primers for TCR Vbeta segments and 13 reverse primers for TCR Jbeta segments was used. TCRdb retrieved this table from immuneACCESS and kept in-frame rearrangements only. Not all clones are present; in checked studies, unresolved V genes account for under half, and no reason is known for the remainder. A total of fewer than 80,000 clones appear in this sample, approximately 79% of them only once. About 2.5% of the sample lies in the top ten. Sequencing was carried out using PBMCs. These receptors originate from a man aged 25-45 years in good health and CMV-seronegative.

The gene calls are TRBV7-2 and TRBJ2-5; 8 bases are shared with TRBD2. Germline values: CDR1 SGHTA, CDR2 FQGNSA. The CDR3 runs to 16 residues. Trimming cost V 5 bases and J 2 bases; bases outside gene matches: 10. The CDR3 region is CASSTFGGGRQETQYF. The CDR3 nucleotides are TGTGCCAGCAGCACATTTGGCGGGGGGAGACAAGAGACCCAGTACTTC.

The V call is TRBV10-3, the J call TRBJ2-1; the match to TRBD2 covers 13 bases. The CDR3 spans 17 residues. The germline V gene encodes CDR1 ENHRY and CDR2 SYGVKD. Trimming cost V 6 bases and J 6 bases; bases outside gene matches: 11. CDR3 DNA: TGTGCCATCAGGAGGACTAGCGGGGGTTTTTCGGGCAATGAGCAGTTCTTC. The encoded protein is CAIRRTSGGFSGNEQFF.

The CDR3 is CASSLEGRDGQETQYF. The CDR3 region has the DNA TGTGCCAGCAGCTTAGAGGGGCGGGATGGGCAAGAGACCCAGTACTTC. V is TRBV13 and J is TRBJ2-5, with D tentatively TRBD2 (6 bases). Germline assignment: CDR1 PRHDT and CDR2 FYEKMQ (reference sequence). V was trimmed by 1 base and J by 2 bases, leaving 14 bases between them. This CDR3 contains 16 residues.

On this clone: At one boundary the junction diverges from the germline segment, which might be a read error. This rearrangement joins TRBV5-4 to TRBJ2-3, with D possibly being TRBD2 (6 bases). Germline V CDR1 and CDR2: SGHNT, YYREEE (reference sequence). The CDR3 spans 17 residues. CDR3 nucleotide sequence: TGTGCCAGCAGTTTGGCGTCTGGCAGGGAGGTCACAGATACGCAGTATTTT. It encodes CASSLASGREVTDTQYF.

This clone was observed a single time. The rearrangement links TRBV5-6 to TRBJ2-1, with D uncertain. This CDR3 spans 11 amino acids. The germline V gene encodes CDR1 SGHDT and CDR2 YYEEEE. V lost 3 bases, J lost 10 bases, and 8 bases lay in between. CDR3 amino acids: CASSSYREQFF. In nucleotides, the CDR3 is TGTGCCAGCAGCTCGTACCGGGAGCAGTTCTTC.

The chain has TRBV7-2 and TRBJ1-4; D unclear. V was shortened by 4 bases and J by 5 bases, with 8 bases between the two germline ends. The V gene's germline CDR1 is SGHTA and CDR2 FQGNSA. CDR3 length: 13 residues. The CDR3 region has the DNA TGTGCCAGCAGCTCCTCTTCCAATGAAAAACTGTTTTTT. It yields the protein CASSSSSNEKLFF.

This chain links TRBV5-6 with TRBJ1-5; 7 nucleotides agree with TRBD1. The V gene end was trimmed by 4 bases and the J gene end by 7 bases; junction bases not matched to a gene: 8. Germline V gene data show CDR1 as SGHDT and CDR2 as YYEEEE. The CDR3 spans 14 residues. The DNA of the CDR3 is TGTGCCAGCAGCAAAACAGGGGTTGTGCAGCCCCAGCATTTT. Its translation: CASSKTGVVQPQHF.

The chain uses TRBV28 and TRBJ1-1, with a tentative D call TRBD1 (5 bases). The V end lost 10 bases, the J end lost 6 bases, and 18 bases lay between the germline ends. This CDR3 has 13 residues. Germline V lookup: CDR1 MDHEN, CDR2 SYDVKM. In DNA, the CDR3 is TGTGCCACCAAGTATGGGGGGAATCCTGAAGCTTTCTTT. Its translation is CATKYGGNPEAFF. The full variable domain, rest sourced from reference TRBV28 and TRBJ1-1, is DVKVTQSSRYLVKRTGEKVFLECVQDMDHENMFWYRQDPGLGLRLIYFSYDVKMKEKGDIPEGYSVSREKKERFSLILESASTNQTSMYLCATKYGGNPEAFFGQGTRLTVV.

This clone was observed a single time. The V and J genes are TRBV6-1 and TRBJ1-3; 9 bases are a match to TRBD1. With 7 bases clipped from V and 5 bases from J, the junction kept 9 bases outside the gene matches. The CDR3 is 15 residues long. Germline assignment: CDR1 MNHNS and CDR2 SASEGT. DNA for the CDR3: TGTGCCAGCACCGAGGACAGGGGCAGGAGAAACACCATATATTTT. The encoded protein is CASTEDRGRRNTIYF.

The rearrangement joins TRBV28 to TRBJ2-7; no clear D. Trimming removed 2 bases from V and 7 bases from J, with 9 bases in between. There are 12 residues in the CDR3. The germline CDR1 and CDR2 sequences are MDHEN and SYDVKM. The CDR3 sequence: CASSLRRREQYF. The CDR3 bases are TGTGCCAGCAGTTTACGGCGGCGGGAGCAGTACTTC. Looking up the rest from reference TRBV28 and TRBJ2-7 gives the full variable domain: DVKVTQSSRYLVKRTGEKVFLECVQDMDHENMFWYRQDPGLGLRLIYFSYDVKMKEKGDIPEGYSVSREKKERFSLILESASTNQTSMYLCASSLRRREQYFGPGTRLTVT.

This chain uses TRBV29-1 with TRBJ2-5; 11 nucleotides line up with TRBD1. This CDR3 contains 14 residues. CDR1 is SQVTM and CDR2 is ANQGSEA in the germline V gene. V lost 5 bases, J lost 4 bases, and 6 bases stayed unmatched. CDR3 nucleotides: TGCAGCGTTAGGACAGGGGGCTTTGTAGAGACCCAGTACTTC. Amino acid sequence: CSVRTGGFVETQYF.

The genes are TRBV2 and TRBJ2-3, with 10 bases aligning to TRBD2. V trimming: 0 bases; J trimming: 7 bases; junction bases outside the gene matches: 10. CDR3 length: 17 amino acids. CDR1 is SNHLY, CDR2 FYNNEI, per germline. CDR3 loop: CASSEAGGGAGGNTQYF. The DNA for the CDR3 is TGTGCCAGCAGTGAAGCGGGGGGTGGAGCGGGAGGGAATACGCAGTATTTT.

The genes are TRBV19 and TRBJ1-5; TRBD1 aligns across 7 bases. V lost 11 bases and J lost 0; bases outside the gene matches: 7. The CDR3 runs to 14 residues. The germline V gene has CDR1 LNHDA and CDR2 SQIVND (reference sequence). CDR3 bases: TGTGCCTGTACGGGACAGAATAGCAATCAGCCCCAGCATTTT. Protein: CACTGQNSNQPQHF.

The chain joins TRBV23-1 to TRBJ2-7; TRBD2 is a possible D gene (6 bases). TRBV23-1 is an ORF for which the function is uncertain. CDR3 size: 11 residues. Trimming pared 8 bases from V and 6 bases from J, leaving 11 bases between. CDR3 protein: CASAIGSEQYF. DNA of the CDR3: TGCGCCAGCGCTATCGGGAGCGAGCAGTACTTC.

The sample holds a few counts of this clone. The chain recombines TRBV6-5 with TRBJ2-7, with 8 bases that match TRBD1. The CDR3 is 12 residues long. V lost 8 bases to trimming and J lost 5 bases; unmatched junction nucleotides: 5. Germline V gives CDR1 MNHEY, CDR2 SVGAGI. CDR3 loop: CASGDRGNEQYF. As DNA, the CDR3 is TGTGCCAGCGGTGACAGGGGCAACGAGCAGTACTTC.

This clone has just a few counts. The V call is TRBV29-1, the J call TRBJ2-6; D possibly corresponds to TRBD1 (6 bases). Germline V gene lookup returns CDR1 SQVTM and CDR2 ANQGSEA. V lost 3 bases and J 0 bases, leaving 9 bases between the germline ends. The CDR3 has 15 amino acids. The CDR3 nucleotides are TGCAGCGTTGATGACAGGTACTCTGGGGCCAACGTCCTGACTTTC. It yields the protein CSVDDRYSGANVLTF.

This clone was seen a handful of times. The rearrangement joins TRBV4-3 to TRBJ2-6, with a tentative D call TRBD2 (7 bases). Germline V gene data show CDR1 as LGHNA and CDR2 as YSLEER. Deletions cut 4 bases from V and 0 bases from J, with 16 bases between. CDR3 length equals 18 residues. The CDR3: CASSPGLGGLSGANVLTF. The CDR3, as DNA: TGCGCCAGCAGCCCAGGGCTCGGGGGGCTCTCTGGGGCCAACGTCCTGACTTTC.

The chain combines TRBV7-6 with TRBJ2-4, with TRBD2 matching over 12 bases. The CDR3 spans 18 residues. Germline values: CDR1 SGHVS, CDR2 FNYEAQ. V was pared by 5 bases and J by 6 bases, with 14 bases of the junction left unmatched. In DNA form, the CDR3 reads TGTGCCAGCAGCCCTAGCGGGAGGGGAGTTAACGGAATAAACATTCAGTACTTC. It yields the protein CASSPSGRGVNGINIQYF.

The V and J genes are TRBV29-1 and TRBJ2-2; TRBD1 matches 7 bases. The CDR3 length is 14 residues. Germline lookup yields CDR1 SQVTM and CDR2 ANQGSEA. The trim removed 7 bases at V and 5 bases at J, leaving 10 bases unmatched. CDR3 residues: CSGREQGWTGELFF. CDR3 sequence (DNA): TGCAGCGGCCGGGAACAGGGGTGGACCGGGGAGCTGTTTTTT.

V gene TRBV28 combines with J gene TRBJ1-5; 8 bases map to TRBD1. This CDR3 is 18 amino acids long. Germline trimming cut 5 bases from V and 6 bases from J; bases unmatched to any gene: 18. From germline, CDR1 is MDHEN and CDR2 SYDVKM. CDR3 DNA sequence: TGTGCCAGCAGTAGGGGTCAGAGACAGGGGCGTATAGTTCAGCCCCAGCATTTT. Translating it yields CASSRGQRQGRIVQPQHF.

The chain is built from TRBV5-1 and TRBJ1-1; TRBD1 agrees at 7 bases. This CDR3 contains 14 residues. The V and J ends lost 4 bases and 0 bases, in that order; junction bases with no gene match: 3. In germline, CDR1 is SGHRS, CDR2 YFSETQ. The CDR3 loop is CASSAGTVNTEAFF. The CDR3 region has the DNA TGCGCCAGCAGCGCAGGGACAGTGAACACTGAAGCTTTCTTT.

The genes are TRBV15 and TRBJ2-5; D is perhaps TRBD1 (6 bases). The last part of the DNA fits TRBJ2-7 better; the J call may be wrong. The CDR3 runs 12 residues. Per germline, CDR1 LNHNV and CDR2 YYDKDF (reference sequence). The CDR3 is CATSRDTYEQYF. CDR3 coding DNA: TGTGCCACCAGTCGGGACACCTACGAGCAGTACTTC.

The chain joins TRBV6-5 to TRBJ1-1; no clear D. Trimming removed 6 bases at V and 11 bases at J, with 19 bases between. This CDR3 spans 13 amino acids. Germline-derived CDR1 and CDR2 are MNHEY and SVGAGI. CDR3 bases: TGTGCCAGCAGCGTCAAAATGGAGGCTCGGGCTTTCTTT. This translates into CASSVKMEARAFF.

The V gene is TRBV28, the J gene TRBJ2-7, with D possibly matching TRBD2 (7 bases). Trimming pared 8 bases from V and 2 bases from J, leaving 19 bases between. Germline V CDR1 and CDR2: MDHEN, SYDVKM. The CDR3 is made up of 15 amino acids. The CDR3 DNA reads TGTGCCAGCCAATGGACCCGGGGGGCCCCCTACGAGCAGTACTTC. Translation: CASQWTRGAPYEQYF.

V gene TRBV19 combines with J gene TRBJ2-3; 11 bases fit TRBD2. V lost 4 bases, J lost 7 bases, and 19 bases stayed unmatched. The germline V gene encodes CDR1 LNHDA and CDR2 SQIVND (reference sequence). The length of the CDR3 is 19 residues. For the CDR3, the DNA is TGTGCCAGTAGTAGGCGGGGACTAGCGGCGGAGGCGGTAGAAAATACGCAGTATTTT. Its translation is CASSRRGLAAEAVENTQYF.

This clone was counted at least ten times. The chain uses TRBV12-1 and TRBJ2-7; TRBD1, as called in the table, went unchecked against the DNA. TRBV12-1 is marked as a pseudogene. The CDR3 is 13 amino acids. CDR3 DNA: TGTGCCAGCAGCTGCAGACAGTCCTACGAGCAGTACTTC. This gives the protein CASSCRQSYEQYF.

This rearrangement joins TRBV6-6 to TRBJ2-7; D unclear. CDR3 size: 12 residues. V was cut by 7 bases and J by 1 base, with 8 bases left in between. From germline, CDR1 is MNHNY and CDR2 SVGAGI (reference sequence). The CDR3 region is CASMPGSYEQYF. The DNA for the CDR3 is TGTGCCAGCATGCCGGGTTCCTACGAGCAGTACTTC.